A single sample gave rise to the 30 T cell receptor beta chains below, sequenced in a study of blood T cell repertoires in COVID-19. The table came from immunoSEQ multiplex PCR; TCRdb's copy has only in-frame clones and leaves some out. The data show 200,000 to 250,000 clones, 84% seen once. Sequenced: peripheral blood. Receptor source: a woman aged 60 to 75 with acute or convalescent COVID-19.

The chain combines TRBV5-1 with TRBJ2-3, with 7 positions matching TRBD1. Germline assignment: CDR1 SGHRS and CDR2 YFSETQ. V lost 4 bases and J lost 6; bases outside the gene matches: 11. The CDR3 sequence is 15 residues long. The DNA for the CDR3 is TGCGCCAGCAGCACGACAGGGTTAAAAGGGGATACGCAGTATTTT. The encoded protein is CASSTTGLKGDTQYF.

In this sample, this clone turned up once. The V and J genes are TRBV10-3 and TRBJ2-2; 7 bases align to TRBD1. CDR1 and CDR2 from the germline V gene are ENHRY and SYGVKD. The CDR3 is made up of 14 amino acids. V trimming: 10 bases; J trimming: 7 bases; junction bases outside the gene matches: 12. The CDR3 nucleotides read TGTGCCACGGGACAGTCGGTGGGAGACGGGGAGCTGTTTTTT. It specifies CATGQSVGDGELFF.

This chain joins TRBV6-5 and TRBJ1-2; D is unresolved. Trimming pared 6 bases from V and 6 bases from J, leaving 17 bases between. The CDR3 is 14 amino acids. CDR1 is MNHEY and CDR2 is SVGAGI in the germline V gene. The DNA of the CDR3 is TGTGCCAGCAGGCCCGGTGGGTACGGGGATGGCTACACCTTC. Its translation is CASRPGGYGDGYTF.

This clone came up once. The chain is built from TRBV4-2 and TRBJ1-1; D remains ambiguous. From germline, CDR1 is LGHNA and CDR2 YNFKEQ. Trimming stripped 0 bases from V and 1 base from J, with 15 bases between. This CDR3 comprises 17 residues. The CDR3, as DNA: TGTGCCAGCAGCCAAGATCCGTTGAGTAACCAGAACACTGAAGCTTTCTTT. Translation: CASSQDPLSNQNTEAFF.

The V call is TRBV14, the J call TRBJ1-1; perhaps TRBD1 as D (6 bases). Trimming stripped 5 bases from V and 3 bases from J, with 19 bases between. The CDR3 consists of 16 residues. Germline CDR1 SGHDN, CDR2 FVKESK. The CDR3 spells CASSGNRVGLDTEAFF. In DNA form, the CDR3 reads TGTGCCAGCAGCGGTAACAGGGTGGGATTGGACACTGAAGCTTTCTTT. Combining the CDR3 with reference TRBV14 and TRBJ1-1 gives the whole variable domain EAGVTQFPSHSVIEKGQTVTLRCDPISGHDNLYWYRRVMGKEIKFLLHFVKESKQDESGMPNNRFLAERTGGTYSTLKVQPAELEDSGVYFCASSGNRVGLDTEAFFGQGTRLTVV.

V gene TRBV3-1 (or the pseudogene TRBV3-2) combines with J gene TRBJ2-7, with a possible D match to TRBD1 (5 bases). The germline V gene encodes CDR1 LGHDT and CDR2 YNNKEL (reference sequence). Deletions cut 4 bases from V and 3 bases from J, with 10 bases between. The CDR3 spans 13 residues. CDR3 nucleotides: TGTGCCAGCAGCCGACAGAACGGCTACGAGCAGTACTTC. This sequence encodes CASSRQNGYEQYF.

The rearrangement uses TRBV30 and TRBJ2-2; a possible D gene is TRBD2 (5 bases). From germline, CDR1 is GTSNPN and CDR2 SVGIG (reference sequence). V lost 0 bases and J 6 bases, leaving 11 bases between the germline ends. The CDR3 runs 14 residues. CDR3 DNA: TGTGCCTGGAGTGTATCTCGGGGTCCCGGGGAGCTGTTTTTT. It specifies CAWSVSRGPGELFF.

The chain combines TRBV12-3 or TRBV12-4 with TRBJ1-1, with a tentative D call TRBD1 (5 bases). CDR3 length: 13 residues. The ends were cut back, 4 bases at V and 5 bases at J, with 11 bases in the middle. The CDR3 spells CASSSQGRTEAFF. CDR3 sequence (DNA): TGTGCCAGCAGTTCGCAGGGAAGGACTGAAGCTTTCTTT.

This chain's CDR3 is CASRPDTAGTEAFF. CDR3 bases: TGTGCCAGTAGACCTGACACGGCGGGGACTGAAGCTTTCTTT. This chain joins TRBV19 and TRBJ1-1; no firm D call. The CDR3 has 14 amino acids. Germline CDR1 LNHDA, CDR2 SQIVND (reference sequence). The V and J ends lost 6 bases and 5 bases respectively, with 16 bases between them.

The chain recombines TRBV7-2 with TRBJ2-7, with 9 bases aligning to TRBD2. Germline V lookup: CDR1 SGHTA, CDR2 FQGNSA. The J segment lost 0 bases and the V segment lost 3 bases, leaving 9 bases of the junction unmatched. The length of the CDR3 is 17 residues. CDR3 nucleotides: TGTGCCAGCAGCTTTTTGGGCGGGGGGGCCCTCTCCTACGAGCAGTACTTC. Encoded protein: CASSFLGGGALSYEQYF.

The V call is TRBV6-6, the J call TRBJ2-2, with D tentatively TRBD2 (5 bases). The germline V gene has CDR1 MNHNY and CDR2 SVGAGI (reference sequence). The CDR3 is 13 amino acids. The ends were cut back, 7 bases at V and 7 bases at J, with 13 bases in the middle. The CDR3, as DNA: TGTGCCAGCACGCTGGAGGCGGTCGGGGAGCTGTTTTTT. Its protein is CASTLEAVGELFF.

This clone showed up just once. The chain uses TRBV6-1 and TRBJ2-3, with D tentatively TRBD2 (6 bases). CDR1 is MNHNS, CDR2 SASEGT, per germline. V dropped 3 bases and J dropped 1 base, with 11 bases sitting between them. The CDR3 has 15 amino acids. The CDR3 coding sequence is TGTGCCAGCAGTGATGGGGACTTGGGCACAGATACGCAGTATTTT. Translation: CASSDGDLGTDTQYF.

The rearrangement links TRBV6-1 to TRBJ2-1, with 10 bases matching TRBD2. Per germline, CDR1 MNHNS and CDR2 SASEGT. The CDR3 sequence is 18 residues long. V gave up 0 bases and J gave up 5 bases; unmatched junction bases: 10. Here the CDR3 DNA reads TGTGCCAGCAGTGAAGCGCTTCAACTAGCGGGGAAGAACAATGAGCAGTTCTTC. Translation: CASSEALQLAGKNNEQFF.

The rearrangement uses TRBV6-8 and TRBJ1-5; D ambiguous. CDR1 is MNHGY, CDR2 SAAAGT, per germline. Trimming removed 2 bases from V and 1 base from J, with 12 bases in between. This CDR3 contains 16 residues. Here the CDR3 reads CASSYPGMESNQPQHF. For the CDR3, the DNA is TGTGCCAGCAGTTACCCCGGGATGGAAAGCAATCAGCCCCAGCATTTT.

In DNA, the CDR3 is TGCGCCAGCAGCTCCGGGACTAGCGGGGGAGAGACCCAGTACTTC. Its translation: CASSSGTSGGETQYF. V usage is TRBV5-1 and J usage is TRBJ2-5; the match to TRBD2 covers 14 bases. CDR1 is SGHRS and CDR2 is YFSETQ in the germline V gene. CDR3 length: 15 residues. Losses at the gene ends were 3 bases for V and 4 bases for J; bases not matched to a gene: 2.

This CDR3 is CASSYSGPLPTLEAFF. The CDR3 DNA follows: TGTGCCAGCAGTTACTCGGGCCCCCTCCCGACGCTCGAAGCTTTCTTT. The chain has TRBV6-5 and TRBJ1-1; D is unclear. This CDR3 has 16 residues. Germline assignment: CDR1 MNHEY and CDR2 SVGAGI. Trimming left V 0 bases short and J 8 bases short, with 19 bases between.

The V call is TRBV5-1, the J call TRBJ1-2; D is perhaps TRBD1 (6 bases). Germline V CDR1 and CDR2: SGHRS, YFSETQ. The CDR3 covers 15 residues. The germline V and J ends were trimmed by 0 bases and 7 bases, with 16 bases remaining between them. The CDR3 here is CASSLEGGMISGYTF. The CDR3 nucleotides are TGCGCCAGCAGCTTGGAAGGGGGTATGATCTCTGGCTACACCTTC.

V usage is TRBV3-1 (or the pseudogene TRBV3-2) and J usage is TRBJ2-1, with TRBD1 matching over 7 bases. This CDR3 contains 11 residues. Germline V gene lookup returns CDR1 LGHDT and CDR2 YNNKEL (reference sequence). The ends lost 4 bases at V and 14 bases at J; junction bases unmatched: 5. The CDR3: CASSPGQRKFF. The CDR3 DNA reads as TGTGCCAGCAGCCCGGGACAGCGTAAGTTCTTC.

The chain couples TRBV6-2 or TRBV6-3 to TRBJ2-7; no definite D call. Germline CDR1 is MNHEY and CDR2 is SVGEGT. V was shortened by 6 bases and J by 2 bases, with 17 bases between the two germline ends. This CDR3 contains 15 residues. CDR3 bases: TGTGCCAGCAGCCTATTTGCTACCCCCCCCTACGAGCAGTACTTC. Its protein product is CASSLFATPPYEQYF.

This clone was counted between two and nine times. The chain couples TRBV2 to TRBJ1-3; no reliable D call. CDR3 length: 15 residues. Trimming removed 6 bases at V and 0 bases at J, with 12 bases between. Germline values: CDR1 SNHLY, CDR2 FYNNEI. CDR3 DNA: TGTGCCAGCAGCCTTCAACCTATCTCTGGAAACACCATATATTTT. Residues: CASSLQPISGNTIYF.

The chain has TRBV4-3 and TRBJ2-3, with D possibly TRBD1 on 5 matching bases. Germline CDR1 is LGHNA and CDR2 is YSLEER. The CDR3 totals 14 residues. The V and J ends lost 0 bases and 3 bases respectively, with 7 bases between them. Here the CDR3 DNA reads TGCGCCAGCAGCCAAGATGCAGGGACAGATACGCAGTATTTT. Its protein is CASSQDAGTDTQYF.

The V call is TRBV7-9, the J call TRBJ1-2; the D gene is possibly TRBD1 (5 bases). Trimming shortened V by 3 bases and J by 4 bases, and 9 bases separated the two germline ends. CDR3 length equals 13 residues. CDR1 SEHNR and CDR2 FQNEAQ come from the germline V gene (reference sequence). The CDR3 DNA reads TGTGCCAGCAGCTTGGGGCTGGCCTATGGCTACACCTTC. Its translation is CASSLGLAYGYTF.

CDR3 amino acids: CASSQTSGQGEKLFF. The CDR3 coding sequence is TGTGCCAGCAGTCAAACATCCGGACAGGGCGAAAAACTGTTTTTT. The rearrangement links TRBV27 to TRBJ1-4; TRBD1 matches at 8 bases. V dropped 5 bases and J dropped 8; count of bases not matched to a gene: 10. CDR1 is MNHEY and CDR2 is SMNVEV in the germline V gene (reference sequence). CDR3 length equals 15 residues.

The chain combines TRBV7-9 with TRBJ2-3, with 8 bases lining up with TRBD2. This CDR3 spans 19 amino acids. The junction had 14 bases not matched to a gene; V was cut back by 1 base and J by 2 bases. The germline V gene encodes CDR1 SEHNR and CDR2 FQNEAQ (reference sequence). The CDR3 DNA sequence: TGTGCCAGCAGCTTAGGTATTAGCGGGGCCATACCGTCCACAGATACGCAGTATTTT. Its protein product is CASSLGISGAIPSTDTQYF.

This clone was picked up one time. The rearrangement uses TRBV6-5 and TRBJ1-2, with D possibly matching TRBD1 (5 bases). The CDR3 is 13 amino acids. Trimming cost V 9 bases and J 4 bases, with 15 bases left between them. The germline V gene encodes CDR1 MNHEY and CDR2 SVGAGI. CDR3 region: CASRKTGTYGYTF. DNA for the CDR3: TGTGCCAGTAGAAAAACAGGCACCTATGGCTACACCTTC.

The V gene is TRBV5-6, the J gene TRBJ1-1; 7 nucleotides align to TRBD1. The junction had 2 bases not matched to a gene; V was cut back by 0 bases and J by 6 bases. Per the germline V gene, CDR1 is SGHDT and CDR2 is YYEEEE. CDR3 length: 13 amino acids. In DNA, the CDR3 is TGTGCCAGCAGCTTGGTGCAGGGGGCTGAAGCTTTCTTT. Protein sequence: CASSLVQGAEAFF. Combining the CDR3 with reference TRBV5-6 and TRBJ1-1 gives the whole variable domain DAGVTQSPTHLIKTRGQQVTLRCSPKSGHDTVSWYQQALGQGPQFIFQYYEEEERQRGNFPDRFSGHQFPNYSSELNVNALLLGDSALYLCASSLVQGAEAFFGQGTRLTVV.

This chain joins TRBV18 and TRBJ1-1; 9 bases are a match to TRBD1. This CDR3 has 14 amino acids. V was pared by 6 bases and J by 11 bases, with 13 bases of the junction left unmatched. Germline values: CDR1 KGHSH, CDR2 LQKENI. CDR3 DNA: TGTGCCAGCTCCCTGACAGGGGGGACGAGTGAGGCTTTCTTT. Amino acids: CASSLTGGTSEAFF.

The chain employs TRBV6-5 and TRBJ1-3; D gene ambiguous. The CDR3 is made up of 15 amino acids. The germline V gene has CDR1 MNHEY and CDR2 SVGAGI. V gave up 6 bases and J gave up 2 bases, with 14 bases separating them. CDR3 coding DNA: TGTGCCAGCAGAGAGACAACCAGTCCTGGAAACACCATATATTTT. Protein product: CASRETTSPGNTIYF.

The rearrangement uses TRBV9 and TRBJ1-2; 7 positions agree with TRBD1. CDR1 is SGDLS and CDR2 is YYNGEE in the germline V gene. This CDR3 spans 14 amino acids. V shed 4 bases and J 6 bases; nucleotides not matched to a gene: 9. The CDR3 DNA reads TGTGCCAGCAGCCTAATGACAGGGCGCGATGGCTACACCTTC. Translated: CASSLMTGRDGYTF. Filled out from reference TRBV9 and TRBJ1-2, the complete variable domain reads DSGVTQTPKHLITATGQRVTLRCSPRSGDLSVYWYQQSLDQGLQFLIQYYNGEERAKGNILERFSAQQFPDLHSELNLSSLELGDSALYFCASSLMTGRDGYTFGSGTRLTVV.

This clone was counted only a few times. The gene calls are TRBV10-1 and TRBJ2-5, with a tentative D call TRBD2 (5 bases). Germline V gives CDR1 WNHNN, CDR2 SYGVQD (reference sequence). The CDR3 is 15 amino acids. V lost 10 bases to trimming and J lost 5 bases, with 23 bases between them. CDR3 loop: CATEPKAEQGETQYF. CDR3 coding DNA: TGCGCCACCGAACCAAAAGCGGAACAAGGTGAGACCCAGTACTTC.